This TCR beta chain was identified in a study of blood T cell repertoires in COVID-19. Study-level background: From T cells, B-cell-depleted T cells, or PBMCs came the material, which was cDNA or gDNA.

Here immunoSEQ multiplex PCR was the method, and the copy in TCRdb shows in-frame clones only, minus some. The sample lists some 160,000 clones; about 83% were seen once. V gave up 5 bases and J gave up 10 bases, with 18 bases separating them. Germline values: CDR1 LNHDA, CDR2 SQIVND (reference sequence). The CDR3 consists of 15 residues. Seattle patients were enrolled while actively infected and followed longitudinally. The sequence was collected from a woman of 80 years or more with COVID-19, enrolled during active disease. The gene calls are TRBV19 and TRBJ1-6; a weak D match, TRBD1 (5 bases). Sequencing was done on a sample of peripheral blood. CDR3 bases: TGTGCCAGTAGTTCAAGCGGGGGAGGGGACTCACCCCTCCACTTT. Translated, it gives CASSSSGGGDSPLHF.